Each of the 7 T cell receptor beta chains below was sequenced from the same sample in a study of shared clonotypes between healthy human individuals. Terminally differentiated effector memory CD45RA+ cells were left out of the naive CD8 fraction, which was CD45RO-negative and positively selected for CCR7. The method was immunoSEQ multiplex PCR; TCRdb's version includes in-frame clones alone and lacks a portion of them. The sample lists 1.5 million to 2.5 million clones, about 95% occurring once. Source material: naive CD8+ T cells sorted from blood. The receptors shown here come from a man aged 18 to 30 in good health.

This chain joins TRBV10-1 and TRBJ2-4, with a tentative D call TRBD1 (5 bases). The CDR3 is 16 amino acids. Germline V lookup: CDR1 WNHNN, CDR2 SYGVQD (reference sequence). Trimming shortened V by 7 bases and J by 0 bases, and 16 bases separated the two germline ends. CDR3 region: CASTRRGHRAKNIQYF. The CDR3 DNA is TGCGCCAGCACACGAAGGGGTCATCGAGCCAAAAACATTCAGTACTTC.

J is TRBJ2-7 and V is TRBV11-2; TRBD1 aligns across 10 bases. J gave up 4 bases and V 0 bases, and 3 bases lay outside the gene matches. CDR3 length: 15 amino acids. Germline CDR1 and CDR2: SGHAT and FQNNGV. CDR3 coding DNA: TGTGCCAGCAGCTTAGATTGGGGACAGGGGTACGAGCAGTACTTC. Translated: CASSLDWGQGYEQYF.

A word on this clone: The sample contains more than one DNA sequence encoding this CDR3. The genes are TRBV7-9 and TRBJ2-3; D might be TRBD1 (6 bases). Germline values: CDR1 SEHNR, CDR2 FQNEAQ (reference sequence). The ends were cut back, 5 bases at V and 3 bases at J, with 9 bases in the middle. The CDR3 has 13 residues. CDR3 coding DNA: TGTGCCAGCAGCCCCCAGGGGACAGATACGCAGTATTTT. This sequence encodes CASSPQGTDTQYF.

This clone appeared a single time. This chain links TRBV19 with TRBJ1-4; tentatively, D is TRBD1 (6 bases). The germline V gene encodes CDR1 LNHDA and CDR2 SQIVND (reference sequence). The CDR3 is 14 amino acids. The ends were cut back, 7 bases at V and 6 bases at J, with 15 bases in the middle. CDR3 nucleotides: TGTGCCAGTACCTGGGACATAGGAGATGAAAAACTGTTTTTT. Translation: CASTWDIGDEKLFF.

CDR3 bases: TGTGCCAGCACCCAGGACAGGGGGAGGGATGGCTACACCTTC. It specifies CASTQDRGRDGYTF. The rearrangement links TRBV4-2 to TRBJ1-2; the match to TRBD1 covers 10 bases. Germline trimming cut 7 bases from V and 6 bases from J; bases unmatched to any gene: 8. Germline V gene sequence: CDR1 LGHNA, CDR2 YNFKEQ. This CDR3 has 14 amino acids.

The chain carries TRBV7-9 and TRBJ1-1, with D hard to call. This CDR3 has 12 amino acids. V was pared by 4 bases and J by 8 bases, with 11 bases between. CDR1 is SEHNR, CDR2 FQNEAQ, per germline (reference sequence). This chain's CDR3 is CASSYTPGEAFF. In DNA form, the CDR3 reads TGTGCCAGCAGCTATACCCCGGGAGAAGCTTTCTTT.

This rearrangement joins TRBV28 to TRBJ2-3, with 12 bases matching TRBD2. Germline CDR1 reads MDHEN; CDR2 reads SYDVKM. V shed 5 bases, J shed 5 bases, and the junction held 29 bases outside the gene matches. The CDR3 spans 23 residues. CDR3 region: CASSGPALPHLHLAGGPVDTQYF. The CDR3 DNA sequence: TGTGCCAGCAGTGGGCCCGCCCTTCCTCACCTTCATCTAGCGGGGGGGCCAGTAGATACGCAGTATTTT.